Given below is one T cell receptor (beta chain) in context. Sequencing used immunoSEQ multiplex PCR; TCRdb keeps in-frame clones, though not all of them. The repertoire includes approximately 46,000 clones, approximately 80% of them detected once, and around 2.5% sits in the top ten. This entry comes from a study of PD-L1 blockade in urothelial cancer. Turning to the study itself: Patients took up atezolizumab in the mid-2010s at 1,200 mg intravenously every 3 weeks. A median of approximately 150,000 T cells was found in the blood samples. After treatment start, blood was analyzed at 3 weeks (second dose) and at 6 weeks.

Trimming cost V 1 base and J 7 bases; bases outside gene matches: 5. The CDR3 consists of 14 residues. Germline lookup yields CDR1 MGHRA and CDR2 YSYEKL. The material was PBMCs, obtained around atezolizumab (anti-PD-L1) treatment. The sequence came from a man aged 65-85 years with urothelial cancer. The chain couples TRBV4-1 to TRBJ1-1; 8 bases are a match to TRBD1. DNA for the CDR3: TGCGCCAGCAGCCAAGTTCAGGGGGCCGGTGAAGCTTTCTTT. Residues: CASSQVQGAGEAFF.